The 28 T cell receptor beta chains below were found in one sample sequenced in a study of shared clonotypes between healthy human individuals (TCRdb year 2020). Preparation of the library involved the immunoSEQ multiplex PCR assay. TCRdb obtained this table from immuneACCESS and retained in-frame rearrangements with V and J assigned. These tables miss some clones; where compared with another copy, unresolved V genes account for less than half of the shortfall, and the remainder is unexplained. The sample profile shows about 470,000 clones; 75% to 85% of them were found once. The ten biggest clones cover about 13% of the sample. The sample taken for sequencing was PBMCs. Receptor source: a woman aged 40 to 55 in good health. Some clones in this sample may be carry-over from other donors' samples.

The chain recombines TRBV28 with TRBJ1-1; 9 bases fit TRBD1. The CDR3 has 14 residues. V lost 3 bases and J lost 7; bases outside the gene matches: 6. Germline values: CDR1 MDHEN, CDR2 SYDVKM. For the CDR3, the DNA is TGTGCCAGCAGTTTTACAGGGGGCAAGGGTGAAGCTTTCTTT. Its protein is CASSFTGGKGEAFF. Based on the CDR3 plus reference TRBV28 and TRBJ1-1, the full variable domain is DVKVTQSSRYLVKRTGEKVFLECVQDMDHENMFWYRQDPGLGLRLIYFSYDVKMKEKGDIPEGYSVSREKKERFSLILESASTNQTSMYLCASSFTGGKGEAFFGQGTRLTVV.

This chain uses TRBV19 with TRBJ1-1; TRBD1 matches at 11 bases. The trim removed 3 bases at V and 2 bases at J, leaving 5 bases unmatched. This CDR3 spans 16 amino acids. Germline V gene sequence: CDR1 LNHDA, CDR2 SQIVND (reference sequence). The CDR3 nucleotides read TGTGCCAGTAGTATGTTGGGACAGGGGGTCAACACTGAAGCTTTCTTT. Amino acids: CASSMLGQGVNTEAFF.

V usage is TRBV27 and J usage is TRBJ2-7; TRBD2 is a possible D gene (5 bases). The CDR3 has 13 residues. Germline V lookup: CDR1 MNHEY, CDR2 SMNVEV (reference sequence). Trimming shortened V by 2 bases and J by 7 bases, and 12 bases separated the two germline ends. As DNA, the CDR3 is TGTGCCAGCAGTTTAAGAGGGCCGGGAGAGCAGTACTTC. Translation: CASSLRGPGEQYF.

The chain links TRBV19 to TRBJ2-1; a possible D gene is TRBD2 (5 bases). Germline CDR1 and CDR2: LNHDA and SQIVND (reference sequence). The ends were cut back, 3 bases at V and 0 bases at J, with 12 bases in the middle. The CDR3 is 16 amino acids. The CDR3 DNA reads TGTGCCAGTAGTATTGAGCGGCTGAGCTCCTACAATGAGCAGTTCTTC. It encodes CASSIERLSSYNEQFF.

The chain is built from TRBV7-8 and TRBJ2-2; a weak D match, TRBD2 (5 bases). Between the trimmed V and J ends, which lost 5 bases and 1 base, there was a span of 14 bases. Germline-derived CDR1 and CDR2 are SGHVS and FQNEAQ. This CDR3 has 16 amino acids. CDR3 sequence: CASSKTDYLNTGELFF. CDR3 sequence (DNA): TGTGCCAGCAGCAAAACAGACTACCTGAACACCGGGGAGCTGTTTTTT.

This chain links TRBV19 with TRBJ2-7, with 7 bases identical to TRBD1. CDR3 length equals 12 residues. Germline lookup yields CDR1 LNHDA and CDR2 SQIVND (reference sequence). V lost 10 bases to trimming and J lost 3 bases; unmatched junction nucleotides: 6. CDR3 amino acids: CATGTDSYEQYF. The CDR3 DNA reads TGTGCCACGGGGACAGACAGCTACGAGCAGTACTTC.

The sample holds one count of this clone. The chain joins TRBV30 to TRBJ1-2, with D perhaps TRBD1 (5 bases). In germline, CDR1 is GTSNPN, CDR2 SVGIG (reference sequence). V was cut by 2 bases and J by 3 bases, with 13 bases left in between. The CDR3 length is 14 residues. As DNA, the CDR3 is TGTGCCTGGAGTCCGCTTGGGGGGTACTATGGCTACACCTTC. This codes for CAWSPLGGYYGYTF.

This clone was detected once. CDR3 sequence: CASSFSYEGELNEQFF. DNA of the CDR3: TGTGCCAGCAGCTTTTCATACGAGGGGGAACTAAATGAGCAGTTCTTC. The chain has TRBV7-6 and TRBJ2-1, with a weak D call TRBD1 (6 bases). The germline CDR1 and CDR2 sequences are SGHVS and FNYEAQ. The CDR3 runs 16 residues. Deletions cut 3 bases from V and 7 bases from J, with 19 bases between.

The CDR3 coding sequence is TGTGCCAGCAGCGACCTTGACAGGGGGCAAGAGACCCAGTACTTC. It yields the protein CASSDLDRGQETQYF. The V gene is TRBV7-9, the J gene TRBJ2-5; 9 bases line up with TRBD1. This CDR3 is built from 15 residues. V shed 5 bases and J 2 bases; nucleotides not matched to a gene: 6. CDR1 is SEHNR and CDR2 is FQNEAQ in the germline V gene (reference sequence).

The chain couples TRBV7-8 to TRBJ1-3; D is possibly TRBD1 (5 bases). Trimming left V 5 bases short and J 0 bases short, with 11 bases between. The V gene's germline CDR1 is SGHVS and CDR2 FQNEAQ. CDR3 size: 15 residues. CDR3 loop: CASSPGRISGNTIYF. The CDR3 DNA sequence: TGTGCCAGCAGCCCGGGACGGATCTCTGGAAACACCATATATTTT.

The chain has TRBV15 and TRBJ2-2, with a tentative D call TRBD1 (5 bases). Trimming pared 0 bases from V and 6 bases from J, leaving 8 bases between. The CDR3 is 14 amino acids. CDR1 is LNHNV and CDR2 is YYDKDF in the germline V gene (reference sequence). The CDR3 protein is CATSRDAGPGELFF. CDR3 bases: TGTGCCACCAGCAGAGATGCAGGGCCCGGGGAGCTGTTTTTT. Looking up the rest from reference TRBV15 and TRBJ2-2 gives the full variable domain: DAMVIQNPRYQVTQFGKPVTLSCSQTLNHNVMYWYQQKSSQAPKLLFHYYDKDFNNEADTPDNFQSRRPNTSFCFLDIRSPGLGDTAMYLCATSRDAGPGELFFGEGSRLTVL.

The chain recombines TRBV23-1 with TRBJ1-5; D gene uncertain. TRBV23-1 counts as an open reading frame of uncertain function. The V end was cut by 3 bases, the J end by 2 bases, with 14 bases between. The CDR3 loop spans 16 amino acids. The CDR3 loop is CASSHPRTTGNQPQHF. The CDR3 coding sequence is TGCGCCAGCAGTCATCCGAGGACCACCGGCAATCAGCCCCAGCATTTT.

The rearrangement joins TRBV11-3 to TRBJ2-1; TRBD1 or TRBD2 may be the D gene (5 bases each). The CDR3 loop spans 14 amino acids. Germline CDR1 and CDR2: SGHNT and YENEEA. V gave up 1 base and J gave up 7 bases, with 11 bases separating them. This CDR3 is CASSLGGRENEQFF. DNA of the CDR3: TGTGCCAGCAGCTTAGGCGGCAGGGAGAATGAGCAGTTCTTC.

The chain carries TRBV9 and TRBJ2-1; a weak D match, TRBD1 (5 bases). V lost 0 bases, J lost 2 bases, and 9 bases lay in between. There are 15 residues in the CDR3. CDR1 and CDR2 from the germline V gene are SGDLS and YYNGEE. The CDR3 DNA follows: TGTGCCAGCAGCGTAGAGGGGAAGCCCTACAATGAGCAGTTCTTC. This gives the protein CASSVEGKPYNEQFF.

The V gene is TRBV7-6, the J gene TRBJ2-5, with TRBD2 matching over 12 bases. CDR3 length equals 16 residues. The V and J ends lost 1 base and 5 bases, in that order; junction bases with no gene match: 5. Germline V lookup: CDR1 SGHVS, CDR2 FNYEAQ. In nucleotides, the CDR3 is TGTGCCAGCAGCTTAGGACTAGCGGGGGTAGGGGAGACCCAGTACTTC. Translation: CASSLGLAGVGETQYF.

The V call is TRBV30, the J call TRBJ2-5, with D tentatively TRBD2 (6 bases). Germline assignment: CDR1 GTSNPN and CDR2 SVGIG (reference sequence). This CDR3 is 12 amino acids long. Trimming took off 5 bases at V and 10 bases at J, with 17 bases between the two ends. CDR3 DNA: TGTGCCTGGGGGGACTTGACCGTGGACCAGTACTTC. Its protein product is CAWGDLTVDQYF. Using reference TRBV30 and TRBJ2-5 for the parts outside the CDR3, the full variable domain is SQTIHQWPATLVQPVGSPLSLECTVEGTSNPNLYWYRQAAGRGLQLLFYSVGIGQISSEVPQNLSASRPQDRQFILSSKKLLLSDSGFYLCAWGDLTVDQYFGPGTRLLVL.

The rearrangement joins TRBV7-8 to TRBJ2-2, with D maybe TRBD1 (5 bases). This CDR3 comprises 16 residues. Germline loops: CDR1 SGHVS, CDR2 FQNEAQ. With 5 bases removed from V and 6 bases from J, the gap between germline ends came to 19 bases. This CDR3 is CASSRYRSSRAGELFF. Here the CDR3 DNA reads TGTGCCAGCAGCCGTTACAGGTCGAGCAGGGCCGGGGAGCTGTTTTTT.

The gene calls are TRBV5-6 and TRBJ1-5; D gene unclear. Trimming stripped 1 base from V and 5 bases from J, with 4 bases between. The CDR3 is made up of 12 amino acids. Germline values: CDR1 SGHDT, CDR2 YYEEEE. The CDR3 is CASSLNDQPQHF. The CDR3 DNA reads TGTGCCAGCAGCTTGAACGATCAGCCCCAGCATTTT. The full variable domain, rest sourced from reference TRBV5-6 and TRBJ1-5, is DAGVTQSPTHLIKTRGQQVTLRCSPKSGHDTVSWYQQALGQGPQFIFQYYEEEERQRGNFPDRFSGHQFPNYSSELNVNALLLGDSALYLCASSLNDQPQHFGDGTRLSIL.

This chain uses TRBV6-1 with TRBJ2-7; 10 nucleotides line up with TRBD2. With 1 base clipped from V and 1 base from J, the junction kept 7 bases outside the gene matches. Per germline, CDR1 MNHNS and CDR2 SASEGT. The CDR3 runs to 17 residues. DNA of the CDR3: TGTGCCAGCAGTGAAGGGGGTGTAGCGGGAGGTTCCTACGAGCAGTACTTC. Protein: CASSEGGVAGGSYEQYF.

Points on this clone: Other DNA sequences within the sample encode an identical CDR3. This chain connects TRBV7-9 to TRBJ2-7, with D possibly being TRBD2 (6 bases). CDR1 and CDR2 from the germline V gene are SEHNR and FQNEAQ (reference sequence). The V end was cut by 1 base, the J end by 2 bases, with 9 bases between. The CDR3 totals 14 residues. The CDR3: CASSLGRDPYEQYF. The CDR3 nucleotides are TGTGCCAGCAGCTTAGGGCGGGACCCCTACGAGCAGTACTTC.

This clone has only a few counts. The chain links TRBV27 to TRBJ2-1; tentative D call: TRBD2 (7 bases). The V end was cut by 2 bases, the J end by 10 bases, with 27 bases between. The CDR3 extends over 18 amino acids. Per germline, CDR1 MNHEY and CDR2 SMNVEV (reference sequence). The CDR3 spells CASSLRFDGGAPWSEQFF. DNA of the CDR3: TGTGCCAGCAGTTTAAGATTCGATGGGGGGGCCCCCTGGAGCGAGCAGTTCTTC.

The rearrangement links TRBV5-6 to TRBJ2-7, with 11 bases that match TRBD2. J was trimmed by 0 bases and V by 4 bases; bases with no gene match: 6. In germline, CDR1 is SGHDT, CDR2 YYEEEE. The length of the CDR3 is 16 residues. The CDR3 bases are TGTGCCAGCAGCCGGCGACTAGCGGGACCCTCCTACGAGCAGTACTTC. Translating it yields CASSRRLAGPSYEQYF.

The chain links TRBV15 to TRBJ2-2, with 9 bases lining up with TRBD2. Looked up from germline, CDR1 is LNHNV and CDR2 is YYDKDF (reference sequence). The length of the CDR3 is 18 residues. Trimming removed 0 bases from V and 5 bases from J; junction bases left unmatched: 10. CDR3 sequence: CATSRDLGLASDTGELFF. The DNA of the CDR3 is TGTGCCACCAGCAGAGATCTAGGACTAGCGTCAGATACCGGGGAGCTGTTTTTT.

The rearrangement uses TRBV5-1 and TRBJ2-7; 10 bases are a match to TRBD1. Per the germline V gene, CDR1 is SGHRS and CDR2 is YFSETQ. The CDR3 is 15 amino acids. V gave up 4 bases and J gave up 4 bases; unmatched junction bases: 8. This CDR3 is CASSPAGTGVYEQYF. CDR3 nucleotide sequence: TGCGCCAGCAGCCCGGCCGGGACAGGGGTTTACGAGCAGTACTTC.

This chain uses TRBV11-3 with TRBJ2-3; no definite D call. Trimming removed 2 bases from V and 3 bases from J, with 6 bases in between. Germline V CDR1 and CDR2: SGHNT, YENEEA. The CDR3 is 13 amino acids. The CDR3 here is CASSLSRTDTQYF. The CDR3 nucleotides read TGTGCCAGCAGCTTAAGTCGGACAGATACGCAGTATTTT.

In nucleotides, the CDR3 is TGCAGCGTTCGGACAGGGGCGAAGGCTTACACCGGGGAGCTGTTTTTT. It codes for CSVRTGAKAYTGELFF. This chain joins TRBV29-1 and TRBJ2-2; 9 bases match TRBD1. Unmatched junction bases numbered 10, after V lost 5 bases and J lost 3 bases. The CDR3 contains 16 residues. Germline V lookup: CDR1 SQVTM, CDR2 ANQGSEA.

The rearrangement links TRBV5-4 to TRBJ2-1; the match to TRBD2 covers 13 bases. The germline V gene encodes CDR1 SGHNT and CDR2 YYREEE (reference sequence). V gave up 4 bases and J gave up 8 bases; unmatched junction bases: 18. The CDR3 length is 19 residues. The CDR3 spells CASSTPTSGRLLGWDEQFF. In nucleotides, the CDR3 is TGTGCCAGCAGCACCCCGACTAGCGGGAGGCTGTTAGGTTGGGATGAGCAGTTCTTC.

In its sample, this clone was seen many times. This specimen includes other DNA sequences encoding the same CDR3. This chain links TRBV7-2 with TRBJ1-2; D remains ambiguous. The CDR3 length is 12 residues. Germline CDR1 is SGHTA and CDR2 is FQGNSA. Trimming pared 0 bases from V and 4 bases from J, leaving 3 bases between. The CDR3 nucleotides are TGTGCCAGCAGCTTAGCGGGCTATGGCTACACCTTC. This sequence encodes CASSLAGYGYTF.